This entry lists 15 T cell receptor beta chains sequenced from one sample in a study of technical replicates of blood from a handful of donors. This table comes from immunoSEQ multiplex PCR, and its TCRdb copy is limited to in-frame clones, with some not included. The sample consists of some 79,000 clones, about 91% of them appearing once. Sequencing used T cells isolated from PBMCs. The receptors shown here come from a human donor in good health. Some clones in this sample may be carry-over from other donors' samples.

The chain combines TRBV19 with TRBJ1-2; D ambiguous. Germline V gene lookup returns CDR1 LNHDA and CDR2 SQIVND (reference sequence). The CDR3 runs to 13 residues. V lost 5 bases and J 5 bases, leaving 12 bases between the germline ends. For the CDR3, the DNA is TGTGCCAGTAGTCGACGGGTGGAGTATGGCTACACCTTC. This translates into CASSRRVEYGYTF. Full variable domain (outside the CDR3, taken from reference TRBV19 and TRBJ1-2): DGGITQSPKYLFRKEGQNVTLSCEQNLNHDAMYWYRQDPGQGLRLIYYSQIVNDFQKGDIAEGYSVSREKKESFPLTVTSAQKNPTAFYLCASSRRVEYGYTFGSGTRLTVV.

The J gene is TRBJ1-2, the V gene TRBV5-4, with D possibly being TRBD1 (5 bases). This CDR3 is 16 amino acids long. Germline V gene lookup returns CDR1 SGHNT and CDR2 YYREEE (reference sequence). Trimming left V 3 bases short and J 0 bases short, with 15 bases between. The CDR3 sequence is CASSYLGAKANYGYTF. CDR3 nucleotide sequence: TGTGCCAGCAGCTACCTAGGGGCTAAAGCTAACTATGGCTACACCTTC.

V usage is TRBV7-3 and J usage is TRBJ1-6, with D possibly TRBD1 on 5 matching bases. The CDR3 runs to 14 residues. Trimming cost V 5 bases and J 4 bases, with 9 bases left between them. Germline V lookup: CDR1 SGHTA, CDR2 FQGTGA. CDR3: CASSPGGYNSPLHF. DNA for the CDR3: TGTGCCAGCAGCCCTGGGGGGTATAATTCACCCCTCCACTTT.

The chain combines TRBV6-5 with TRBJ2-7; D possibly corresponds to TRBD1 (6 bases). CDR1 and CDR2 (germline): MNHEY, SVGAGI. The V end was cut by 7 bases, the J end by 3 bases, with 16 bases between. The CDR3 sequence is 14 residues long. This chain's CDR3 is CASTADREIYEQYF. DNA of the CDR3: TGTGCCAGCACCGCGGACAGAGAGATCTACGAGCAGTACTTC.

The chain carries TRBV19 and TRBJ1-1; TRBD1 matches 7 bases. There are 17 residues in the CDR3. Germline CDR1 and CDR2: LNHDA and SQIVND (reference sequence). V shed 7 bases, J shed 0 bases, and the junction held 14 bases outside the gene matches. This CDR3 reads CASTDPFRQGMNTEAFF. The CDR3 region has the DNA TGTGCCAGTACCGATCCCTTCCGACAGGGTATGAACACTGAAGCTTTCTTT.

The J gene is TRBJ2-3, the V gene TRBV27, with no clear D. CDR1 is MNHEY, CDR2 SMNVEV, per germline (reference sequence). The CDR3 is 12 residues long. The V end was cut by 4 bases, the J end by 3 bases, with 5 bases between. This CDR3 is CASSSGTDTQYF. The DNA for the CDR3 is TGTGCCAGCAGTTCAGGTACAGATACGCAGTATTTT.

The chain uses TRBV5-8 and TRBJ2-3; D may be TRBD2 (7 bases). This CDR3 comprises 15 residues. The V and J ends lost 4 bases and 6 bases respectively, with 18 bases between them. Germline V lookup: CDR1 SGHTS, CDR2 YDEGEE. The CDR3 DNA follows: TGTGCCAGCAGCCACAGGGAGGGGAGGGGCGATACGCAGTATTTT. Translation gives CASSHREGRGDTQYF. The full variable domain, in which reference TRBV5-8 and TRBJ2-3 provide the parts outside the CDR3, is EAGVTQSPTHLIKTRGQQATLRCSPISGHTSVYWYQQALGLGLQFLLWYDEGEERNRGNFPPRFSGRQFPNYSSELNVNALELEDSALYLCASSHREGRGDTQYFGPGTRLTVL.

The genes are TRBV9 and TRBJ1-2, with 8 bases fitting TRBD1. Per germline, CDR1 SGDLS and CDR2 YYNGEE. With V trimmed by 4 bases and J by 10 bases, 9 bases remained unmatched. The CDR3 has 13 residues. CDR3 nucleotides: TGTGCCAGCAGCACAAGACAGGGGACGGACTACACCTTC. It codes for CASSTRQGTDYTF.

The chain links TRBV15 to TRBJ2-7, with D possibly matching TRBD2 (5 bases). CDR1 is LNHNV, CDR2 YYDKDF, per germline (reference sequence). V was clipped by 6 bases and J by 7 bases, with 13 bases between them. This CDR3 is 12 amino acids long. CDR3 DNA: TGTGCCACCAGGAGTCCCACGGGAGAGCAGTACTTC. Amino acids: CATRSPTGEQYF.

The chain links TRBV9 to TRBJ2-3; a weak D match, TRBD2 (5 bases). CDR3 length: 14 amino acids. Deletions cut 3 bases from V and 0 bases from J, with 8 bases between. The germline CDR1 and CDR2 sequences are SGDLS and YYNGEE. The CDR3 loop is CASSEERSTDTQYF. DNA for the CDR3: TGTGCCAGCAGCGAGGAGCGGAGCACAGATACGCAGTATTTT. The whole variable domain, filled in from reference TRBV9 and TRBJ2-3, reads DSGVTQTPKHLITATGQRVTLRCSPRSGDLSVYWYQQSLDQGLQFLIQYYNGEERAKGNILERFSAQQFPDLHSELNLSSLELGDSALYFCASSEERSTDTQYFGPGTRLTVL.

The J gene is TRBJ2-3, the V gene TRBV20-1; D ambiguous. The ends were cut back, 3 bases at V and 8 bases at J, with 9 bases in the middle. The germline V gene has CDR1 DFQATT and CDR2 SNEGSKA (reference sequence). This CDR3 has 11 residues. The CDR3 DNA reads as TGCAGTGCTAGGACTCCCACTACGCAGTATTTT. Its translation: CSARTPTTQYF.

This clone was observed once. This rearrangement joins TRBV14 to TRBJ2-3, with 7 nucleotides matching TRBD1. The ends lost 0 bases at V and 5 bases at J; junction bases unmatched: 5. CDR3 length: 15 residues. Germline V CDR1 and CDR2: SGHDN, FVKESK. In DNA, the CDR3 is TGTGCCAGCAGCCAAGATCTCGGGACAGAAGATACGCAGTATTTT. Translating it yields CASSQDLGTEDTQYF.

The CDR3 nucleotides read TGTGCCAGCAGCCCGCCAGGGCAGGCCCTGGGCGGGGAGCTGTTTTTT. Translating gives CASSPPGQALGGELFF. V is TRBV9 and J is TRBJ2-2, with TRBD1 as a possible D gene (5 bases). Trimming took off 4 bases at V and 7 bases at J, with 20 bases between the two ends. This CDR3 is 16 amino acids long. Germline V lookup: CDR1 SGDLS, CDR2 YYNGEE.

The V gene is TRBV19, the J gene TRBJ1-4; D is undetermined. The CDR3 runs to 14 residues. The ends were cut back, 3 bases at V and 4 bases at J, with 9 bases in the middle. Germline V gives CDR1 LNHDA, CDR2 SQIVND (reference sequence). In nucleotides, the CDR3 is TGTGCCAGTAGTATTGGAGGGTTTAATGAAAAACTGTTTTTT. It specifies CASSIGGFNEKLFF.

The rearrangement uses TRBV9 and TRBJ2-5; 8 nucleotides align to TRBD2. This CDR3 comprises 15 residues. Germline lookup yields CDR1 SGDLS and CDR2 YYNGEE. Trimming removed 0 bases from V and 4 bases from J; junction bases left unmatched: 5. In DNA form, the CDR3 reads TGTGCCAGCAGCGTAGGCGGGGGGCGGGGAGAGACCCAGTACTTC. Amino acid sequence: CASSVGGGRGETQYF.